These 21 T cell receptor beta chains were sequenced from one sample in a study of cytomegalovirus exposure and HLA in healthy donors. TCRdb's copy holds only in-frame clones and misses some; the assay was immunoSEQ multiplex PCR. This table has 250,000 to 400,000 clones, approximately 91% appearing once. Sequenced: PBMCs. The receptor source for this set is a man aged 30-40 years in good health and CMV-seronegative.

This chain joins TRBV5-6 and TRBJ2-7; D not certain. The CDR3 is 13 residues long. The germline V and J ends were trimmed by 0 bases and 8 bases, with 12 bases remaining between them. CDR1 SGHDT and CDR2 YYEEEE come from the germline V gene. This CDR3 is CASSLGLNVKQYF. The CDR3 DNA reads TGTGCCAGCAGCTTGGGGCTCAATGTCAAGCAGTACTTC.

This chain links TRBV2 with TRBJ2-3; 9 nucleotides match TRBD2. V shed 10 bases and J 2 bases; nucleotides not matched to a gene: 7. Germline loops: CDR1 SNHLY, CDR2 FYNNEI. The CDR3 covers 14 residues. The CDR3 is CATAGGANTDTQYF. For the CDR3, the DNA is TGTGCCACCGCGGGGGGGGCCAACACAGATACGCAGTATTTT. The entire variable domain, with the rest obtained from reference TRBV2 and TRBJ2-3, is as follows: EPEVTQTPSHQVTQMGQEVILRCVPISNHLYFYWYRQILGQKVEFLVSFYNNEISEKSEIFDDQFSVERPDGSNFTLKIRSTKLEDSAMYFCATAGGANTDTQYFGPGTRLTVL.

This clone is a singleton in its sample. The gene calls are TRBV27 and TRBJ1-5; tentatively, D is TRBD1 (5 bases). The CDR3 extends over 14 amino acids. The V end was cut by 2 bases, the J end by 5 bases, with 10 bases between. CDR1 is MNHEY, CDR2 SMNVEV, per germline (reference sequence). The CDR3 reads CASSLRGSYQPQHF. CDR3 nucleotides: TGTGCCAGCAGTTTACGGGGGAGTTATCAGCCCCAGCATTTT.

The chain has TRBV7-9 and TRBJ2-3; D gene ambiguous. Germline V CDR1 and CDR2: SEHNR, FQNEAQ (reference sequence). There are 11 residues in the CDR3. The germline V and J ends were trimmed by 4 bases and 4 bases, with 3 bases remaining between them. CDR3 nucleotides: TGTGCCAGCAGCTCCTCAGATACGCAGTATTTT. As protein: CASSSSDTQYF. Supplemented by reference TRBV7-9 and TRBJ2-3, the full variable domain reads DTGVSQNPRHKITKRGQNVTFRCDPISEHNRLYWYRQTLGQGPEFLTYFQNEAQLEKSRLLSDRFSAERPKGSFSTLEIQRTEQGDSAMYLCASSSSDTQYFGPGTRLTVL.

The CDR3, as DNA: TGTGCCAGCAGTGCGGACAGGGGCCACTTGTACGAGCAGTACTTC. Translated, it gives CASSADRGHLYEQYF. J is TRBJ2-7 and V is TRBV6-5, with TRBD1 identical over 9 bases. Trimming took 5 bases from V and 4 from J; bases not matched to a gene: 9. The germline CDR1 and CDR2 sequences are MNHEY and SVGAGI. The CDR3 is made up of 15 amino acids.

V is TRBV7-2 and J is TRBJ2-5, with D possibly matching TRBD1 (5 bases). The germline V gene has CDR1 SGHTA and CDR2 FQGNSA. The CDR3 runs to 14 residues. Trimming took 2 bases from V and 0 from J, leaving 7 bases between them. CDR3 nucleotide sequence: TGTGCCAGCAGCTTACCAGGGTACCAAGAGACCCAGTACTTC. The encoded protein is CASSLPGYQETQYF.

The genes are TRBV6-5 and TRBJ1-3; D not resolved. The CDR3 consists of 11 residues. Trimming took 6 bases from V and 4 from J, leaving 4 bases between them. Germline V lookup: CDR1 MNHEY, CDR2 SVGAGI. CDR3 coding DNA: TGTGCCAGCAGCCTAGGAAACACCATATATTTT. Translation gives CASSLGNTIYF.

The rearrangement links TRBV7-9 to TRBJ1-2; 7 bases are shared with TRBD1. With 5 bases clipped from V and 5 bases from J, the junction kept 8 bases outside the gene matches. The CDR3 contains 14 residues. Germline CDR1 SEHNR, CDR2 FQNEAQ (reference sequence). CDR3 residues: CASSGGGGGYGYTF. Written as DNA, the CDR3 is TGTGCCAGCAGCGGAGGGGGCGGAGGTTATGGCTACACCTTC.

The CDR3 DNA reads as TGCGCCAGCAGCCCGGGACTGAGGAGCTACGAGCAGTACTTC. Amino acid sequence: CASSPGLRSYEQYF. The chain recombines TRBV4-1 with TRBJ2-7, with D perhaps matching TRBD2 (6 bases). CDR3 length: 14 residues. CDR1 is MGHRA and CDR2 is YSYEKL in the germline V gene. Trimming took 4 bases from V and 3 from J, leaving 13 bases between them.

This clone was detected only once. The chain uses TRBV27 and TRBJ2-3, with D maybe TRBD1 (5 bases). Looked up from germline, CDR1 is MNHEY and CDR2 is SMNVEV (reference sequence). The V and J ends lost 5 bases and 0 bases respectively, with 12 bases between them. The CDR3 sequence is 15 residues long. The CDR3 here is CASSPRGASTDTQYF. The DNA of the CDR3 is TGTGCCAGCAGTCCCCGTGGGGCTAGCACAGATACGCAGTATTTT.

The V and J genes are TRBV6-5 and TRBJ1-5; unclear D gene. Germline V gene sequence: CDR1 MNHEY, CDR2 SVGAGI. Between the trimmed V and J ends, which lost 4 bases and 3 bases, there was a span of 10 bases. The CDR3 extends over 14 amino acids. Written as DNA, the CDR3 is TGTGCCAGCAGTTTGGCAGGTTACAATCAGCCCCAGCATTTT. As protein: CASSLAGYNQPQHF.

CDR3 region: CASSLFTEETQYF. The CDR3 DNA is TGTGCCAGCAGTTTATTCACAGAAGAGACCCAGTACTTC. The chain carries TRBV28 and TRBJ2-5; D unclear. The V end lost 1 base, the J end lost 3 bases, and 6 bases lay between the germline ends. Germline CDR1 and CDR2: MDHEN and SYDVKM. The CDR3 has 13 residues.

This chain connects TRBV10-3 to TRBJ2-7; 7 bases fit TRBD2. CDR3 length: 13 residues. The junction had 3 bases not matched to a gene; V was cut back by 4 bases and J by 3 bases. Germline loops: CDR1 ENHRY, CDR2 SYGVKD. The CDR3 protein is CAISGGGGYEQYF. The CDR3 DNA follows: TGTGCCATCAGTGGGGGGGGAGGCTACGAGCAGTACTTC.

V and J are TRBV6-1 and TRBJ2-7, with TRBD1 matching over 12 bases. Germline trimming cut 5 bases from V and 1 base from J; bases unmatched to any gene: 3. The V gene's germline CDR1 is MNHNS and CDR2 SASEGT. The CDR3 is made up of 15 amino acids. CDR3 nucleotides: TGTGCCAGCAGTTGGGGACAGGGGGCTTCCTACGAGCAGTACTTC. It encodes CASSWGQGASYEQYF.

This clone was counted once. The chain has TRBV5-6 and TRBJ1-2; a weak D match, TRBD1 (6 bases). This CDR3 has 17 residues. V was pared by 3 bases and J by 4 bases, with 22 bases between. The V gene's germline CDR1 is SGHDT and CDR2 YYEEEE. Here the CDR3 DNA reads TGTGCCAGCAGCTGGGACCCCCGGGACATGGAATTCTATGGCTACACCTTC. It specifies CASSWDPRDMEFYGYTF.

The chain recombines TRBV25-1 with TRBJ2-7; D is perhaps TRBD1 (7 bases). Trimming pared 7 bases from V and 4 bases from J, leaving 17 bases between. CDR1 and CDR2 from the germline V gene are MGHDK and SYGVNS. This CDR3 spans 14 amino acids. CDR3 in DNA: TGTGCCAGCAACAGGGCAGGGGGGAATTACGAGCAGTACTTC. Translated, it gives CASNRAGGNYEQYF.

V gene TRBV27 combines with J gene TRBJ2-7; D call uncertain. V lost 5 bases and J 0 bases, leaving 14 bases between the germline ends. Germline CDR1 reads MNHEY; CDR2 reads SMNVEV (reference sequence). The CDR3 covers 15 residues. CDR3 protein: CASSPLRFFSYEQYF. The CDR3 region has the DNA TGTGCCAGCAGTCCCCTTCGTTTTTTCTCCTACGAGCAGTACTTC.

This sequence joins TRBV5-5 and TRBJ2-1; 9 bases are a match to TRBD1. The CDR3 contains 12 residues. The V gene end was trimmed by 0 bases and the J gene end by 16 bases; junction bases not matched to a gene: 5. Germline V CDR1 and CDR2: SGHKS, YYEKEE (reference sequence). The DNA for the CDR3 is TGTGCCAGCAGCTTGGCGGGACAGGGAGCCTTCTTC. This sequence encodes CASSLAGQGAFF.

The rearrangement joins TRBV5-4 to TRBJ1-1; D might be TRBD1 (6 bases). V was cut by 0 bases and J by 5 bases, with 14 bases left in between. Germline CDR1 and CDR2: SGHNT and YYREEE (reference sequence). The CDR3 is 15 amino acids. The CDR3 loop is CASSLVVGQGTEAFF. The CDR3 DNA is TGTGCCAGCAGCTTGGTGGTTGGGCAGGGGACTGAAGCTTTCTTT.

This clone was seen a single time. The CDR3 is CASSLALGQGKSRDTGELFF. The CDR3 coding sequence is TGTGCCAGCAGCTTAGCGTTGGGACAGGGTAAATCTCGGGACACCGGGGAGCTGTTTTTT. The chain joins TRBV7-6 to TRBJ2-2, with 9 bases lining up with TRBD1. This CDR3 is built from 20 residues. The germline V gene has CDR1 SGHVS and CDR2 FNYEAQ. V was pared by 0 bases and J by 3 bases, with 14 bases of the junction left unmatched.

This chain uses TRBV27 with TRBJ2-1, with a tentative D call TRBD1 (5 bases). Trimming stripped 6 bases from V and 10 bases from J, with 10 bases between. The germline V gene has CDR1 MNHEY and CDR2 SMNVEV (reference sequence). This CDR3 spans 11 amino acids. CDR3 DNA: TGTGCCAGCAGAGGGGCGGCCGAGCAGTTCTTC. It codes for CASRGAAEQFF.